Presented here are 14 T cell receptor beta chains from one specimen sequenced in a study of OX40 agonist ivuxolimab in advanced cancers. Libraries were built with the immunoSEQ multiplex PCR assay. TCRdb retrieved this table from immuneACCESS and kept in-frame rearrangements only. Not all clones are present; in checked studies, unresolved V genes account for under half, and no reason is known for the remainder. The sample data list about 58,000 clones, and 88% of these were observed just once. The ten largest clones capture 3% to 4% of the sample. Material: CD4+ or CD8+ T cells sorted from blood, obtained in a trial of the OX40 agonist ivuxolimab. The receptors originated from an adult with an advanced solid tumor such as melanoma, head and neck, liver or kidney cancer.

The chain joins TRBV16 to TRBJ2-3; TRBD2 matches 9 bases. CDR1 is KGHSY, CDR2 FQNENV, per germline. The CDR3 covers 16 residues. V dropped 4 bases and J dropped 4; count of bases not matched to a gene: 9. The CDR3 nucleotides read TGTGCCAGCAGCCCTGGGACGTCTAGCGGGGCAGATACGCAGTATTTT. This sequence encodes CASSPGTSSGADTQYF. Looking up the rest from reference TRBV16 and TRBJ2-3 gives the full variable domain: GEEVAQTPKHLVRGEGQKAKLYCAPIKGHSYVFWYQQVLKNEFKFLISFQNENVFDETGMPKERFSAKCLPNSPCSLEIQATKLEDSAVYFCASSPGTSSGADTQYFGPGTRLTVL.

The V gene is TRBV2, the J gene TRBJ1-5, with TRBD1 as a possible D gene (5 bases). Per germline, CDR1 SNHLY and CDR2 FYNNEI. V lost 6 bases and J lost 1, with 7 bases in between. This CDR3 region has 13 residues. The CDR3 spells CASRGDSNQPQHF. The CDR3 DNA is TGTGCCAGCAGGGGGGACAGCAATCAGCCCCAGCATTTT.

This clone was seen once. This CDR3 is CASSIWTGTANEKLFF. DNA of the CDR3: TGTGCCAGCAGTATTTGGACCGGGACAGCAAATGAAAAACTGTTTTTT. J is TRBJ1-4 and V is TRBV28, with TRBD1 identical over 7 bases. The CDR3 contains 16 residues. CDR1 is MDHEN and CDR2 is SYDVKM in the germline V gene. The junction had 11 bases not matched to a gene; V was cut back by 5 bases and J by 5 bases.

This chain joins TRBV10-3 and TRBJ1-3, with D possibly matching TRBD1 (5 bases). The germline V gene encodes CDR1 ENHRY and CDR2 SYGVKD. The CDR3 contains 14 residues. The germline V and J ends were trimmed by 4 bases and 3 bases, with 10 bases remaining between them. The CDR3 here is CAISAWGGGNTIYF. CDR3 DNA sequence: TGTGCCATCAGTGCTTGGGGGGGTGGAAACACCATATATTTT.

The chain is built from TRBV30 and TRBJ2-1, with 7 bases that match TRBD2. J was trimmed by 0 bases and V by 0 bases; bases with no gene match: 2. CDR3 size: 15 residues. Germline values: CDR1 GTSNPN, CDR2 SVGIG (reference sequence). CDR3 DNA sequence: TGTGCCTGGAGTGTCGGGACTAACTCCTACAATGAGCAGTTCTTC. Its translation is CAWSVGTNSYNEQFF.

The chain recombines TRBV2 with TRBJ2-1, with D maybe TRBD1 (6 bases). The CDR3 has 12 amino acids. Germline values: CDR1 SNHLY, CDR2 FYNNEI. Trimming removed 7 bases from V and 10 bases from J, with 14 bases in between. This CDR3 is CASTSRTGEQFF. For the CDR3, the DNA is TGTGCCAGCACCTCCCGTACAGGGGAGCAGTTCTTC.

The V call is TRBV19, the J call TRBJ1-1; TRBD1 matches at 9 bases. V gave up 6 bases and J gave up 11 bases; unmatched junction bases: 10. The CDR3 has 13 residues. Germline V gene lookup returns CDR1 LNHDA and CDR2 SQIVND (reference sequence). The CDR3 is CASRRQGEFGAFF. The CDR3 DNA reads TGTGCCAGTAGAAGACAGGGGGAGTTCGGGGCTTTCTTT. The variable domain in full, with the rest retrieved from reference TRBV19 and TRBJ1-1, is DGGITQSPKYLFRKEGQNVTLSCEQNLNHDAMYWYRQDPGQGLRLIYYSQIVNDFQKGDIAEGYSVSREKKESFPLTVTSAQKNPTAFYLCASRRQGEFGAFFGQGTRLTVV.

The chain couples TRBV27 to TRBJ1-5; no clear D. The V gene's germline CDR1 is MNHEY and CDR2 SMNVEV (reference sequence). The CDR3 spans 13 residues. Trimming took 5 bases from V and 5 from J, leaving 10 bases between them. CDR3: CASSPSEDQPQHF. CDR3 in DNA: TGTGCCAGCAGTCCTTCGGAAGATCAGCCCCAGCATTTT.

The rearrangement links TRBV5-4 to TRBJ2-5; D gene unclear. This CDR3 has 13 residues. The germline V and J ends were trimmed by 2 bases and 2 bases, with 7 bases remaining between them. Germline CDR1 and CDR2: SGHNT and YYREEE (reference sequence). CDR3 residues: CASSFQEQETQYF. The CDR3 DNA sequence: TGTGCCAGCAGCTTCCAAGAACAAGAGACCCAGTACTTC. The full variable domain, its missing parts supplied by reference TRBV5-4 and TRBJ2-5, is ETGVTQSPTHLIKTRGQQVTLRCSSQSGHNTVSWYQQALGQGPQFIFQYYREEENGRGNFPPRFSGLQFPNYSSELNVNALELDDSALYLCASSFQEQETQYFGPGTRLLVL.

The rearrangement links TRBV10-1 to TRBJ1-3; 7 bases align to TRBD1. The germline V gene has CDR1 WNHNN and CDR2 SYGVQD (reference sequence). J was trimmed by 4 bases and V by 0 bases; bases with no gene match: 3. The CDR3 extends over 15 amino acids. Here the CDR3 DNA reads TGCGCCAGCAGTGAGTCGGGGACAGCCGGAAACACCATATATTTT. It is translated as CASSESGTAGNTIYF.

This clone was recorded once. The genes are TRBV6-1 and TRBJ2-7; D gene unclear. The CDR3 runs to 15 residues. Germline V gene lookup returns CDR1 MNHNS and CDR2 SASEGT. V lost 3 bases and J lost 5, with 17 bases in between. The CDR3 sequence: CASSEVWRRLDEQYF. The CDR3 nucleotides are TGTGCCAGCAGTGAGGTCTGGCGGCGCCTGGACGAGCAGTACTTC.

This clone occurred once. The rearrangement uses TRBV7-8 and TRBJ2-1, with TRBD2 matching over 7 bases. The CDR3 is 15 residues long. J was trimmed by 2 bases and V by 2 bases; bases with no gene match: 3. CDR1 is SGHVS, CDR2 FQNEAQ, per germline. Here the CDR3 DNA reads TGTGCCAGCAGCTTAACTAGCGAGACCTACAATGAGCAGTTCTTC. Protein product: CASSLTSETYNEQFF.

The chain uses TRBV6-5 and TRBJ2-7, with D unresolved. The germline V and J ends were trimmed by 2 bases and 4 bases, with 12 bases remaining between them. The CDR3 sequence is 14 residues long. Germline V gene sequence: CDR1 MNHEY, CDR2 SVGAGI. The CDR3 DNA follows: TGTGCCAGCAGTTACCCTGGGCGCCCTTACGAGCAGTACTTC. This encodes CASSYPGRPYEQYF.

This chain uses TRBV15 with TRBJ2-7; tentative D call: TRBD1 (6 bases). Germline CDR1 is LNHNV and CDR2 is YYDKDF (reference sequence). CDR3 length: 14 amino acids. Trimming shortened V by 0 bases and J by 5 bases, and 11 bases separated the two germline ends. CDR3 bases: TGTGCCACCAGCAGAGATCAGTGGGGGCACGAGCAGTACTTC. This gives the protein CATSRDQWGHEQYF.